The clone carrying this TCR beta chain occurred many times. The antigen is not known. These data come from a study of regulatory T cells in long-lasting Graves disease. Overall study results and limits: Favored gene segments in persistent disease were TRBV28, TRBJ1-2 and TRBJ2-5.

Described time point: newly diagnosed GD, antithyroid drugs for less than 3 months. PBMC-derived RNA was used for the TCR library. Germline lookup yields CDR1 PRHDT and CDR2 FYEKMQ (reference sequence). The CDR3 contains 15 residues. V lost 6 bases and J lost 7, with 19 bases in between. Investigators prepared the TCR beta libraries by applying iRepertoire HTBI primers and Arm-PCR of CDR3 regions. Per the original data handling: Identification of gene segments yielded approximately 62 TRBV and about 14 TRBJ across samples. TCRdb recomputed calls from the multiplex PCR reads with MiXCR, one row per CDR3 protein. The V and J calls and clone size come from TCRdb's table, not from the authors' own analysis. The sample has 450,000 to 700,000 distinct CDR3 sequences, 13% seen once. These data are also associated with another study on T cells in Graves' hyperthyroidism and ophthalmopathy. As that report states: Prediction of ophthalmopathy progression came a median around 6 months pre-onset.

This TCR came from a man aged 25-40 years with Graves disease. This chain uses TRBV13 with TRBJ2-4; D may be TRBD2 (6 bases). The starting material was peripheral blood mononuclear cells (PBMCs), obtained at new diagnosis, from a patient treated with antithyroid drugs. Here the CDR3 reads CASSSNRRAANIQYF. In DNA, the CDR3 is TGTGCCAGCAGTTCCAATCGGAGGGCCGCGAACATTCAGTACTTC.